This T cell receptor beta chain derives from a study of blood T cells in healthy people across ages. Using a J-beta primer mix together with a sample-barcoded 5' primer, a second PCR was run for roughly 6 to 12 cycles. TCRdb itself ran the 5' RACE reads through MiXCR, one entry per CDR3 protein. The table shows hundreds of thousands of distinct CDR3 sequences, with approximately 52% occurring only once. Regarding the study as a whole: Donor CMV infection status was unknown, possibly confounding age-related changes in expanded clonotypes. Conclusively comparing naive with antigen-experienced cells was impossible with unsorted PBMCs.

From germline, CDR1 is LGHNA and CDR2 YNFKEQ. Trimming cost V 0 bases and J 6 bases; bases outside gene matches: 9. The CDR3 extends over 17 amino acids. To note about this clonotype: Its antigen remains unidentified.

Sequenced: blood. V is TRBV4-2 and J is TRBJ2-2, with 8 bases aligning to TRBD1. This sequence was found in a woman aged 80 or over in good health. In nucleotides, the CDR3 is TGTGCCAGCAGCCAAGATCAGGGGGCAAGTCATTCCGGGGAGCTGTTTTTT. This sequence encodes CASSQDQGASHSGELFF.